This TCR beta chain derives from a study of response to subunit inactivated influenza vaccine. TCRdb used MiXCR to reprocess the RT-PCR reads, holding one entry per CDR3 protein. This table has 600,000 to 850,000 distinct CDR3 sequences, roughly 15% appearing once. Trimming left V 5 bases short and J 4 bases short, with 12 bases between. The CDR3 is 14 amino acids. Germline V gene data show CDR1 as MNHEY and CDR2 as SMNVEV (reference sequence). The chain combines TRBV27 with TRBJ2-1; D may be TRBD2 (6 bases). The source material was PBMCs from blood, sampled roughly 15 days before vaccination. This clonotype was sampled from a man in his fifties who received an inactivated influenza vaccine. CDR3 in amino acids: CASSNLAEYNEQFF. Written as DNA, the CDR3 is TGTGCCAGCAGTAATTTAGCGGAGTACAATGAGCAGTTCTTC.